These 23 T cell receptor beta chains originate from one sample sequenced in a study of T cells in Graves' hyperthyroidism and ophthalmopathy. Amplification yielded TCR beta CDR3 regions, with RNA transcripts as the source. During a first-round RT-PCR of the TCR CDR3, the HTBI primer set was used. MiXCR was run by TCRdb on the multiplex PCR reads, yielding one entry per CDR3 protein. The sample lists 250,000 to 300,000 distinct CDR3 sequences; less than 20% were seen once. The sequencing input was blood. Every receptor here comes from a man in his fifties with Graves' ophthalmopathy.

V usage is TRBV28 and J usage is TRBJ1-5, with D perhaps TRBD1 (6 bases). CDR1 and CDR2 (germline): MDHEN, SYDVKM. The CDR3 consists of 14 residues. Trimming took off 6 bases at V and 2 bases at J, with 11 bases between the two ends. As DNA, the CDR3 is TGTGCCAGCAGGCAACAGGGAGGCAATCAGCCCCAGCATTTT. Translated: CASRQQGGNQPQHF.

This clonotype was recorded many times. The chain has TRBV28 and TRBJ1-5, with 9 nucleotides matching TRBD1. Per germline, CDR1 MDHEN and CDR2 SYDVKM. The CDR3 consists of 14 residues. V lost 7 bases and J lost 6; bases outside the gene matches: 7. This CDR3 is CASTPGQGTQPQHF. For the CDR3, the DNA is TGTGCCAGCACACCGGGACAGGGCACTCAGCCCCAGCATTTT.

This clonotype was counted at least ten times. The chain has TRBV18 and TRBJ2-3, with D perhaps matching TRBD1 (5 bases). The V and J ends lost 6 bases and 2 bases respectively, with 9 bases between them. This CDR3 comprises 13 residues. CDR1 is KGHSH and CDR2 is LQKENI in the germline V gene. Written as DNA, the CDR3 is TGTGCCAGCTCCACAGGATCCACAGATACGCAGTATTTT. The encoded protein is CASSTGSTDTQYF.

The CDR3 sequence is CATEGIGHYEQYF. In nucleotides, the CDR3 is TGTGCCACGGAGGGTATTGGGCACTACGAGCAGTACTTC. The rearrangement uses TRBV6-2 or TRBV6-3 and TRBJ2-7; TRBD2 might be the D (6 bases). This CDR3 contains 13 residues. V was pared by 10 bases and J by 3 bases, with 16 bases between. Germline CDR1 is MNHEY and CDR2 is SVGEGT.

This chain links TRBV5-5 with TRBJ2-2; D is possibly TRBD1 or TRBD2 (5 bases each). The CDR3 runs to 15 residues. The V and J ends lost 3 bases and 3 bases respectively, with 12 bases between them. The V gene's germline CDR1 is SGHKS and CDR2 YYEKEE (reference sequence). CDR3 residues: CASSSRDLDTGELFF. The CDR3 nucleotides are TGTGCCAGCAGCTCTAGGGACCTTGACACCGGGGAGCTGTTTTTT.

This clonotype has a handful of counts. The chain links TRBV29-1 to TRBJ2-5; D might be TRBD1 or TRBD2, each matching 6 bases. The CDR3 length is 15 residues. CDR1 and CDR2 (germline): SQVTM, ANQGSEA. Trimming left V 6 bases short and J 5 bases short, with 22 bases between. CDR3 coding DNA: TGCAGCGTCCCCCCACCTGGGGGGCGCGGGGAGACCCAGTACTTC. Its translation is CSVPPPGGRGETQYF.

This clonotype appeared a few times. V and J are TRBV5-1 and TRBJ1-4; D perhaps matches TRBD1 (5 bases). Trimming left V 10 bases short and J 3 bases short, with 13 bases between. Per germline, CDR1 SGHRS and CDR2 YFSETQ. This CDR3 contains 13 residues. The CDR3: CASKEGANEKLFF. The DNA for the CDR3 is TGCGCCTCAAAGGAAGGGGCTAATGAAAAACTGTTTTTT.

This clonotype was picked up many times. The V call is TRBV5-1, the J call TRBJ2-3; D unclear. Germline CDR1 reads SGHRS; CDR2 reads YFSETQ. V was shortened by 3 bases and J by 2 bases, with 10 bases between the two germline ends. This CDR3 comprises 14 residues. This chain's CDR3 is CASSSESYTDTQYF. The CDR3 nucleotides are TGCGCCAGCAGCTCTGAGAGCTACACAGATACGCAGTATTTT.

This clonotype was counted at least ten times. The rearrangement uses TRBV6-6 and TRBJ2-1; 10 bases are a match to TRBD2. V trimming: 2 bases; J trimming: 7 bases; junction bases outside the gene matches: 5. Germline-derived CDR1 and CDR2 are MNHNY and SVGAGI (reference sequence). This CDR3 contains 15 residues. The CDR3 loop reads CASSYGAGGPNEQFF. The CDR3 nucleotides are TGTGCCAGCAGTTACGGAGCGGGAGGGCCAAATGAGCAGTTCTTC.

This clonotype was counted between two and nine times. The V and J genes are TRBV19 and TRBJ2-3, with no clear D. Trimming took 5 bases from V and 5 from J, leaving 5 bases between them. The CDR3 has 11 residues. Germline lookup yields CDR1 LNHDA and CDR2 SQIVND (reference sequence). Written as DNA, the CDR3 is TGTGCCAGTAGTCGACAAGATACGCAGTATTTT. Translated, it gives CASSRQDTQYF.

About this clonotype: An end of the junction does not agree with germline; a read error may underlie this. The J gene is TRBJ2-5, the V gene TRBV13, with D uncertain. This CDR3 is built from 10 residues. Germline CDR1 PRHDT, CDR2 FYEKMQ (reference sequence). The CDR3 sequence is CASSYVGSHF. CDR3 DNA sequence: TGTGCCAGCAGCTACGTAGGATCCCACTTC. Full variable domain (missing parts from reference TRBV13 and TRBJ2-5): AAGVIQSPRHLIKEKRETATLKCYPIPRHDTVYWYQQGPGQDPQFLISFYEKMQSDKGSIPDRFSAQQFSDYHSELNMSSLELGDSALYFCASSYVGSHFGPGTRLLVL.

V and J are TRBV11-2 and TRBJ2-7; 7 bases are a match to TRBD1. Germline V gene sequence: CDR1 SGHAT, CDR2 FQNNGV. V lost 3 bases and J lost 6; bases outside the gene matches: 14. The CDR3 length is 16 residues. The DNA of the CDR3 is TGTGCCAGCAGCTTCACCTCCGGGACAGTAAGCGCCGAGCAGTACTTC. Its protein product is CASSFTSGTVSAEQYF.

The table lists this clonotype with a few counts. The rearrangement joins TRBV20-1 to TRBJ2-5; 9 bases map to TRBD1. CDR1 and CDR2 (germline): DFQATT, SNEGSKA (reference sequence). This CDR3 spans 15 amino acids. Trimming at V came to 2 bases and at J to 2 bases, leaving 6 bases not matched to a gene. CDR3 nucleotide sequence: TGCAGTGCTAGACCCACAGGGGGCGTTCAAGAGACCCAGTACTTC. It codes for CSARPTGGVQETQYF.

The chain uses TRBV20-1 and TRBJ2-7, with a possible D match to TRBD2 (5 bases). Germline V gives CDR1 DFQATT, CDR2 SNEGSKA (reference sequence). The V gene lost 1 base and the J gene lost 3 bases, with 10 bases spanning the gap. This CDR3 region has 13 residues. CDR3 loop: CSARAGSVYEQYF. In DNA form, the CDR3 reads TGCAGTGCTAGAGCGGGATCGGTCTACGAGCAGTACTTC.

The V gene is TRBV7-2, the J gene TRBJ2-5, with 9 bases lining up with TRBD2. The CDR3 has 15 amino acids. Germline trimming cut 3 bases from V and 6 bases from J; bases unmatched to any gene: 8. The germline V gene has CDR1 SGHTA and CDR2 FQGNSA. CDR3 protein: CASSFLAGERKTQYF. The CDR3 region has the DNA TGTGCCAGCAGCTTTTTAGCGGGAGAGAGGAAGACCCAGTACTTC.

J is TRBJ2-6 and V is TRBV9; D is uncertain. Germline V gene lookup returns CDR1 SGDLS and CDR2 YYNGEE. CDR3 length: 15 amino acids. V lost 1 base and J lost 0, with 5 bases in between. The CDR3 DNA reads TGTGCCAGCAGCGTAACCTTCTCTGGGGCCAACGTCCTGACTTTC. This translates into CASSVTFSGANVLTF.

This clonotype appeared a few times. The CDR3, as DNA: TGCAGCGTTGAAAAAGCGGGAGTAACGGATACGCAGTATTTT. As protein: CSVEKAGVTDTQYF. V gene TRBV29-1 combines with J gene TRBJ2-3; 8 bases match TRBD2. V shed 2 bases, J shed 6 bases, and the junction held 7 bases outside the gene matches. This CDR3 is built from 14 residues. From germline, CDR1 is SQVTM and CDR2 ANQGSEA.

This clonotype was seen a handful of times. This rearrangement joins TRBV7-9 to TRBJ2-7; the match to TRBD1 covers 8 bases. J was trimmed by 0 bases and V by 4 bases; bases with no gene match: 5. This CDR3 has 15 amino acids. Germline V gives CDR1 SEHNR, CDR2 FQNEAQ (reference sequence). The CDR3 coding sequence is TGTGCCAGCAGCTCCCGGGACAGGAGCTCCTACGAGCAGTACTTC. It encodes CASSSRDRSSYEQYF.

In its sample, this clonotype was seen many times. This chain uses TRBV11-2 with TRBJ1-1; D is uncertain. Trimming cost V 6 bases and J 5 bases, with 13 bases left between them. Looked up from germline, CDR1 is SGHAT and CDR2 is FQNNGV. This CDR3 is built from 13 residues. The CDR3 here is CASRLTGITEAFF. DNA for the CDR3: TGTGCCAGCAGGCTAACTGGGATTACTGAAGCTTTCTTT.

The V call is TRBV19, the J call TRBJ2-7; possible D gene TRBD2, 5 bases. The CDR3 has 13 residues. Germline V gene sequence: CDR1 LNHDA, CDR2 SQIVND (reference sequence). With 8 bases removed from V and 3 bases from J, the gap between germline ends came to 14 bases. The CDR3, as DNA: TGTGCCAGTCCACGCGGACTCCGCTACGAGCAGTACTTC. It translates to CASPRGLRYEQYF.

The gene calls are TRBV7-2 and TRBJ2-5, with D perhaps TRBD1 or TRBD2 (7 bases each). Trimming removed 5 bases from V and 4 bases from J, with 14 bases in between. Germline-derived CDR1 and CDR2 are SGHTA and FQGNSA. CDR3 length equals 14 residues. CDR3 loop: CASSQGGRGETQYF. The CDR3 nucleotides are TGTGCCAGCAGCCAGGGGGGGCGCGGAGAGACCCAGTACTTC.

This clonotype was observed many times. The chain has TRBV20-1 and TRBJ2-1, with 8 bases aligning to TRBD1. From germline, CDR1 is DFQATT and CDR2 SNEGSKA (reference sequence). CDR3 length: 14 residues. V gave up 2 bases and J gave up 5 bases; unmatched junction bases: 5. The CDR3 region is CSARSGTGNNEQFF. The CDR3 DNA is TGCAGTGCTAGATCCGGGACAGGAAACAATGAGCAGTTCTTC.

The CDR3: CASSLAEHGELFF. CDR3 sequence (DNA): TGTGCCAGCAGCTTGGCCGAACATGGGGAGCTGTTTTTT. The rearrangement uses TRBV5-5 and TRBJ2-2; D gene unclear. Trimming cost V 0 bases and J 8 bases, with 8 bases left between them. The germline V gene encodes CDR1 SGHKS and CDR2 YYEKEE (reference sequence). The CDR3 is 13 amino acids.